This T cell receptor (beta chain) was found in a study of neoadjuvant anti-PD-1 for oral cavity cancer. Study context: Patients without progression received a fourth nivolumab dose around day 43, then surgical resection on days 50-56.

Study results and caveats: PBMC Gini-index clonality exceeded responders' in non-responders post-nivolumab.

Of note for this clone: No antigen is known for it.

Trimming took off 10 bases at V and 1 base at J, with 13 bases between the two ends. The CDR3 consists of 13 residues. Germline values: CDR1 SNHLY, CDR2 FYNNEI. Sequenced by immunoSEQ multiplex PCR; TCRdb stores in-frame clones only, minus some. The sample lists approximately 9,400 clones, about 73% occurring once. Indicated time point: after neoadjuvant nivolumab, at surgical resection. The patients had HPV-negative, locally advanced oral cavity squamous cell carcinoma. No culture or expansion preceded analysis of these blood cells. The receptor was derived from a person aged 35-80 years with oral cavity squamous cell carcinoma. This material consisted of PBMCs, taken after nivolumab (anti-PD-1) treatment. This chain links TRBV2 with TRBJ2-5; D remains ambiguous. The CDR3 sequence is CATQKHFQETQYF. The CDR3 DNA sequence: TGTGCCACCCAAAAGCACTTCCAAGAGACCCAGTACTTC.